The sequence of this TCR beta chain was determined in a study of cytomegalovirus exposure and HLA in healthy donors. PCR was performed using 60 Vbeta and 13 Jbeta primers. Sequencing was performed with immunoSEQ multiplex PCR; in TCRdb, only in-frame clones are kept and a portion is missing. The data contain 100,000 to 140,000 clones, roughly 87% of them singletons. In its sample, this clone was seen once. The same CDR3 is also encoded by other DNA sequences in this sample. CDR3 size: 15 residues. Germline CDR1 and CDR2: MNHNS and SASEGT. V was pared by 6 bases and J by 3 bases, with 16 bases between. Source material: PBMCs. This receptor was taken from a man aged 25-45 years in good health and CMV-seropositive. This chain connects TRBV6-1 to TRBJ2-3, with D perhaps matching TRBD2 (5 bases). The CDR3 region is CASSDQWTLTDTQYF. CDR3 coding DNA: TGTGCCAGCAGCGATCAGTGGACTTTGACAGATACGCAGTATTTT.